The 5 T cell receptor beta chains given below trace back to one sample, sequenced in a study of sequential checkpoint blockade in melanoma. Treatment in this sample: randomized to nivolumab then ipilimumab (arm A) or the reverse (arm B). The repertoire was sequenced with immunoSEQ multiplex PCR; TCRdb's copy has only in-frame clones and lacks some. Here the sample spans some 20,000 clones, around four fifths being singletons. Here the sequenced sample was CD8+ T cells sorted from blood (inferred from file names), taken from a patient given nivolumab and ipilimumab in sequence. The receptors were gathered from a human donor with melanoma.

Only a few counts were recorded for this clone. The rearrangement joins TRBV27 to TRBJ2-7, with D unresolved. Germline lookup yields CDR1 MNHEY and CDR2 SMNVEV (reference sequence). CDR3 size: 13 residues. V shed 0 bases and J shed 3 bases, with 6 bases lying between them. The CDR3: CASSLSSHYEQYF. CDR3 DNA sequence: TGTGCCAGCAGTTTATCGTCACACTACGAGCAGTACTTC.

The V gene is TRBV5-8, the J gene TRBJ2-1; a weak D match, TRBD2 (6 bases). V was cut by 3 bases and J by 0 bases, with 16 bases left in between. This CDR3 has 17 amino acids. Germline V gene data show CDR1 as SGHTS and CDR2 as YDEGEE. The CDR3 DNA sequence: TGTGCCAGCAGCTCCGATCCTGGGGGGAGCTCCTACAATGAGCAGTTCTTC. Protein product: CASSSDPGGSSYNEQFF.

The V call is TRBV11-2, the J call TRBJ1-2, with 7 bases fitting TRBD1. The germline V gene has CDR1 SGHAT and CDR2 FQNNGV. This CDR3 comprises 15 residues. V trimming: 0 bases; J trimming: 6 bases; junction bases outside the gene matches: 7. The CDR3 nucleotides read TGTGCCAGCAGCTTAGATCCAAAGGGGGCGAATGGCTACACCTTC. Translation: CASSLDPKGANGYTF.

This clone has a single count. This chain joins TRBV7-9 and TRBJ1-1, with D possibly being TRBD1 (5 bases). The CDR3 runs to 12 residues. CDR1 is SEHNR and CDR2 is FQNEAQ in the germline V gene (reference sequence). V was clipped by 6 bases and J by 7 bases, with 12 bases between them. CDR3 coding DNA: TGTGCCAGCAGGAGTGGGACTAATGAAGCTTTCTTT. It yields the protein CASRSGTNEAFF.

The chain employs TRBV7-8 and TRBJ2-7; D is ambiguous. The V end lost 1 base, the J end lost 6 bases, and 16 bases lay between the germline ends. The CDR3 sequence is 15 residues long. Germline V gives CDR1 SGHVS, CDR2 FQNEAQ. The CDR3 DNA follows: TGTGCCAGCAGCTTAGGTAGCCCCCAACTCTCCGAGCAGTACTTC. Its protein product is CASSLGSPQLSEQYF.